Below are 15 T cell receptor beta chains sequenced from a single sample in a study of CD8+CD57+ T cells in acquired aplastic anemia. Patients chosen for sequencing had shown CD8+CD57+ cell expansion by flow cytometry. Genomic DNA acted as the template from which TCR beta VDJ combination and CDR3 sequence profiling were carried out. Via MiXCR, TCRdb re-called the reads, giving one row per CDR3 protein. The sample gives around 430,000 distinct CDR3 sequences, more than 25% of which show up once; 0.82% is in the top ten. The sequencing sample was made of sorted CD4+, CD8+, or CD8+CD57+ T cells (not recorded which) from PBMCs. The receptors here all came from a human donor with aplastic anemia.

There are many counts of this clonotype. CDR3 sequence reads: CASSIGQGAHSPLHF. The CDR3 coding sequence is TGTGCCAGTAGTATTGGACAGGGGGCACATTCACCCCTCCACTTT. This chain links TRBV19 with TRBJ1-6, with 11 nucleotides matching TRBD1. Germline V lookup: CDR1 LNHDA, CDR2 SQIVND (reference sequence). Trimming at V came to 3 bases and at J to 8 bases, leaving 3 bases not matched to a gene. This CDR3 comprises 15 residues.

This chain joins TRBV12-3 or TRBV12-4 and TRBJ1-1; TRBD1 matches at 9 bases. There are 13 residues in the CDR3. The junction had 7 bases not matched to a gene; V was cut back by 7 bases and J by 7 bases. The CDR3 loop reads CASTKGQGGEAFF. In nucleotides, the CDR3 is TGTGCCAGCACTAAGGGACAGGGAGGTGAAGCTTTCTTT.

This clonotype was seen at least ten times. Its ends do not fully match the called genes, so a read error is possible. The rearrangement links TRBV7-7 to TRBJ2-5; D not certain. There are 13 residues in the CDR3. CDR1 and CDR2 (germline): SSHAT, FNYEAQ (reference sequence). CDR3 sequence reads: CASSSALQETQYF. CDR3 sequence (DNA): TGTGCTAGCAGCTCGGCTCTTCAAGAGACCCAGTACTTC. Full variable domain (outside the CDR3, taken from reference TRBV7-7 and TRBJ2-5): GAGVSQSPRYKVTKRGQDVTLRCDPISSHATLYWYQQALGQGPEFLTYFNYEAQPDKSGLPSDRFSAERPEGSISTLTIQRTEQRDSAMYRCASSSALQETQYFGPGTRLLVL.

Concerning this clonotype: A much bigger clone sits one base away, suggesting this may be a read error. The chain couples TRBV7-2 to TRBJ1-2; 8 nucleotides agree with TRBD1. CDR3 length equals 17 residues. Germline lookup yields CDR1 SGHTA and CDR2 FQGNSA. CDR3 sequence: CASSLASPQGANYGCTF. CDR3 nucleotides: TGTGCCAGCAGCTTAGCGAGCCCTCAGGGGGCTAACTATGGCTGCACCTTC.

This clonotype was seen more than once but under ten times. The V call is TRBV20-1, the J call TRBJ1-1; TRBD1 matches at 11 bases. V lost 2 bases and J lost 4; bases outside the gene matches: 9. CDR1 DFQATT and CDR2 SNEGSKA come from the germline V gene (reference sequence). CDR3 length: 16 residues. CDR3 bases: TGCAGTGCTAGATCCGGGACAGGGGGTCGGGTCACTGAAGCTTTCTTT. The encoded protein is CSARSGTGGRVTEAFF.

There are many counts of this clonotype. The chain recombines TRBV15 with TRBJ1-5; D is unresolved. V was clipped by 1 base and J by 5 bases, with 9 bases between them. This CDR3 is 14 amino acids long. The germline CDR1 and CDR2 sequences are LNHNV and YYDKDF (reference sequence). The DNA of the CDR3 is TGTGCCACCAGCAGAGGGCAGAGCCATCAGCCCCAGCATTTT. Its protein is CATSRGQSHQPQHF.

This clonotype showed up many times. The DNA for the CDR3 is TGTGCCAGCAGTCCCATTCCGACCCAATTCAGCAATCAGCCCCAGCATTTT. Its protein is CASSPIPTQFSNQPQHF. The chain uses TRBV7-2 and TRBJ1-5; D is undetermined. The V gene lost 6 bases and the J gene lost 1 base, with 19 bases spanning the gap. Germline CDR1 reads SGHTA; CDR2 reads FQGNSA. The CDR3 is 17 residues long.

This clonotype was observed many times. The V gene is TRBV29-1, the J gene TRBJ2-1, with D tentatively TRBD2 (5 bases). Germline V CDR1 and CDR2: SQVTM, ANQGSEA. The CDR3 loop spans 14 amino acids. Trimming cost V 2 bases and J 8 bases, with 16 bases left between them. The CDR3 loop is CSVERGAELDEQFF. CDR3 DNA sequence: TGCAGCGTTGAACGGGGAGCCGAACTGGATGAGCAGTTCTTC.

This chain connects TRBV19 to TRBJ1-5; TRBD1 matches at 9 bases. CDR1 is LNHDA and CDR2 is SQIVND in the germline V gene (reference sequence). V shed 6 bases and J 3 bases; nucleotides not matched to a gene: 3. CDR3 length: 14 amino acids. CDR3 in DNA: TGTGCCAGTAGGGGACAGGGCTTCAATCAGCCCCAGCATTTT. Translating it yields CASRGQGFNQPQHF.

This clonotype came up many times. The CDR3 sequence: CASSDRGLETQYF. CDR3 nucleotide sequence: TGTGCCAGCAGTGATAGGGGATTGGAGACCCAGTACTTC. J is TRBJ2-5 and V is TRBV2; a weak D match, TRBD1 (5 bases). Trimming removed 3 bases from V and 5 bases from J, with 10 bases in between. CDR1 is SNHLY and CDR2 is FYNNEI in the germline V gene. This CDR3 has 13 residues.

This clonotype turned up a few times. The V and J genes are TRBV6-1 and TRBJ1-5; D gene ambiguous. CDR1 and CDR2 (germline): MNHNS, SASEGT. This CDR3 comprises 14 residues. Trimming shortened V by 7 bases and J by 3 bases, and 13 bases separated the two germline ends. Here the CDR3 DNA reads TGTGCCAGCACCAGCGGACGGTACAATCAGCCCCAGCATTTT. This encodes CASTSGRYNQPQHF.

The chain carries TRBV10-2 and TRBJ2-7; 10 positions match TRBD2. V shed 8 bases and J 5 bases; nucleotides not matched to a gene: 12. Germline V gives CDR1 WSHSY, CDR2 SAAADI. The CDR3 loop spans 15 amino acids. In DNA form, the CDR3 reads TGCGCCAGCGGGCTAGCGGGGGTCATCCTGGACGAGCAGTACTTC. Its translation is CASGLAGVILDEQYF.

This clonotype was counted a few times. The chain uses TRBV14 and TRBJ2-5; 7 positions agree with TRBD1. Trimming cost V 3 bases and J 5 bases; bases outside gene matches: 15. CDR3 length: 17 residues. From germline, CDR1 is SGHDN and CDR2 FVKESK. CDR3 sequence: CASSQDRGQVFYETQYF. CDR3 coding DNA: TGTGCCAGCAGCCAGGACCGTGGACAGGTGTTCTACGAGACCCAGTACTTC.

The CDR3 region has the DNA TGTGCCATCAGTGAGTCCCAGGTAGCGGGGGGCTACGAGCAGTACTTC. Amino acids: CAISESQVAGGYEQYF. V is TRBV10-3 and J is TRBJ2-7; TRBD2 matches 10 bases. The CDR3 runs 16 residues. Trimming removed 0 bases from V and 3 bases from J; junction bases left unmatched: 5. Germline-derived CDR1 and CDR2 are ENHRY and SYGVKD.

This clonotype was observed a few times. The rearrangement links TRBV14 to TRBJ1-2; 10 bases fit TRBD1. Germline V gene lookup returns CDR1 SGHDN and CDR2 FVKESK. Trimming cost V 2 bases and J 7 bases; bases outside gene matches: 16. The CDR3 extends over 18 amino acids. The CDR3 is CASSQRPGQGILRRGYTF. The DNA for the CDR3 is TGTGCCAGCAGCCAAAGACCGGGACAGGGGATCCTCAGGCGTGGCTACACCTTC.